This TCR beta chain was captured in a study of blood T cell repertoires in COVID-19. In the study overall: The United States, Italy and Spain supplied acute and convalescent COVID-19 samples. T cells, B-cell-depleted T cells, or PBMCs provided the cDNA or gDNA that served as material.

This CDR3 is built from 15 residues. The germline V gene has CDR1 SGHDN and CDR2 FVKESK. Losses at the gene ends were 6 bases for V and 3 bases for J; bases not matched to a gene: 7. Assay used: immunoSEQ multiplex PCR; TCRdb lists only in-frame clones, some missing. The sample records roughly 500,000 clones, roughly 89% being singletons. Sequenced: peripheral blood. This chain connects TRBV14 to TRBJ2-3; 9 bases map to TRBD2. The TCR was taken from a man between 18 and 35 years old with COVID-19, enrolled during active disease. The CDR3 region is CASRQSGGSTDTQYF. CDR3 coding DNA: TGTGCCAGCAGACAAAGCGGGGGGTCGACAGATACGCAGTATTTT. Filled out from reference TRBV14 and TRBJ2-3, the complete variable domain reads EAGVTQFPSHSVIEKGQTVTLRCDPISGHDNLYWYRRVMGKEIKFLLHFVKESKQDESGMPNNRFLAERTGGTYSTLKVQPAELEDSGVYFCASRQSGGSTDTQYFGPGTRLTVL.